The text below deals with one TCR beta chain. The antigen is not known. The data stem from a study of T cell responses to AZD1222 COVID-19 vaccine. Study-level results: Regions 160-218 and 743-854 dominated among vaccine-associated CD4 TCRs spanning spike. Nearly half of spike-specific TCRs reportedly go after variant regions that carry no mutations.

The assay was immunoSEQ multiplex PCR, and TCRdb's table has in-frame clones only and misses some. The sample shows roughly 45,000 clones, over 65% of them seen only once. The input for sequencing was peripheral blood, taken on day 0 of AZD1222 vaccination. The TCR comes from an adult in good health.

The CDR3 bases are TGTGCCAGCAGCTTCGGACTAGCGGGAGTAGATGAGCAGTTCTTC. Its protein product is CASSFGLAGVDEQFF. The V gene is TRBV7-8, the J gene TRBJ2-1; 13 bases map to TRBD2. The germline V gene encodes CDR1 SGHVS and CDR2 FQNEAQ. This CDR3 comprises 15 residues. After removal of 3 bases from V and 8 bases from J, the junction contained 4 bases not matched to a gene.